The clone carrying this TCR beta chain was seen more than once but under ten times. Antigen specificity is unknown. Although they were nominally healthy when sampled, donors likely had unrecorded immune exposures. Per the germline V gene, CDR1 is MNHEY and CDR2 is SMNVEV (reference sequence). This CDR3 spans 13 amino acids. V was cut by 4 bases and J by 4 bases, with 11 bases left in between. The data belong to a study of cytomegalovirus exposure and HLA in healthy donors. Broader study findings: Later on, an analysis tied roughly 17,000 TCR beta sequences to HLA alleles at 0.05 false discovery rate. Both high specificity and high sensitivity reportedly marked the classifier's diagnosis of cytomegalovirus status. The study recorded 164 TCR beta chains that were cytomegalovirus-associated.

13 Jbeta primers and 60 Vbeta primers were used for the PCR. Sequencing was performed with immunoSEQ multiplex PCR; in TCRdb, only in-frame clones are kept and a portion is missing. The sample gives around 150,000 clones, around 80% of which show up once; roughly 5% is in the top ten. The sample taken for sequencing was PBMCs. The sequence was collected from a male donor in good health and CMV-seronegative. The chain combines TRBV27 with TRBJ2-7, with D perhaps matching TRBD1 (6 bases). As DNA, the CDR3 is TGTGCCAGCAGTTCCAGGGGCGGGTACGAGCAGTACTTC. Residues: CASSSRGGYEQYF.